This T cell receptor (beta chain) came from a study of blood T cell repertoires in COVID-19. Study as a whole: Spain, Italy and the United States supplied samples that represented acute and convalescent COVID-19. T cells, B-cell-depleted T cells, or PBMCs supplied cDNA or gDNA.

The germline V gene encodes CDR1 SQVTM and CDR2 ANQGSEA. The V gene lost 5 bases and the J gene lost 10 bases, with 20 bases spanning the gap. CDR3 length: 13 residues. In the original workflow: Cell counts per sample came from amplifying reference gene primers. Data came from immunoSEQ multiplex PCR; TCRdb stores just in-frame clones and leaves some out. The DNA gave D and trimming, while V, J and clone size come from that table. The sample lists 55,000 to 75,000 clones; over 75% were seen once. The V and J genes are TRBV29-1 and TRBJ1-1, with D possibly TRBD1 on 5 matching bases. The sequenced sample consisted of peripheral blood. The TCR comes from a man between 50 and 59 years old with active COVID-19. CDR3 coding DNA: TGCAGCGTTTCCCCCGGGGACGCGGGGGTAGCTTTCTTT. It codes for CSVSPGDAGVAFF.